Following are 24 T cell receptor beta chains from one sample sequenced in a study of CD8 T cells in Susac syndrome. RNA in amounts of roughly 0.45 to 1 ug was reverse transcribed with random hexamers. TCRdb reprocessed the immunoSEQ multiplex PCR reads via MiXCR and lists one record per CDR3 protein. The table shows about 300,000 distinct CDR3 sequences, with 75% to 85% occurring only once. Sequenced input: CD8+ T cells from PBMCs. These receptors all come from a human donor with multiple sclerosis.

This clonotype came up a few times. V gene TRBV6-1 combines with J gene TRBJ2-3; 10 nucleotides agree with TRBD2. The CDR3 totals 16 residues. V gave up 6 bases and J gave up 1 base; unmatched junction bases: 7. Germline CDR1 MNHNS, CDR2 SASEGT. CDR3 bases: TGTGCCAGCAGCCGAACCGGGACTAGCGGCACAGATACGCAGTATTTT. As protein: CASSRTGTSGTDTQYF.

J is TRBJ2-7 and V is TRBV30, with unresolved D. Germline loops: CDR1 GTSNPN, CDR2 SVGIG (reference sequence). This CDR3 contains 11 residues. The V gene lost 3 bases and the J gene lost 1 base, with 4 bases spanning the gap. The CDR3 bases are TGTGCCTGGAGCCAATCCTACGAGCAGTACTTC. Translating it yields CAWSQSYEQYF.

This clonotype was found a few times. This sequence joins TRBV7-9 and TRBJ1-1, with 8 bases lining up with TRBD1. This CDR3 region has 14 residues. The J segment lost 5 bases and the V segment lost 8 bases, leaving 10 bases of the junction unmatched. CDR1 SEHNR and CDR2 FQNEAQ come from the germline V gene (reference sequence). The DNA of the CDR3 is TGTGCCAGCTCGGCGGACAGGGCCGGTACTGAAGCTTTCTTT. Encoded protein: CASSADRAGTEAFF.

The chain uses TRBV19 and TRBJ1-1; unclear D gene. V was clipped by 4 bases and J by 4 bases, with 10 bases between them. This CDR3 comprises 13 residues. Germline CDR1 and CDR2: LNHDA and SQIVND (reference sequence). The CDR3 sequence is CASSTGMPTEAFF. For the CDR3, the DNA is TGTGCCAGTAGTACGGGTATGCCCACTGAAGCTTTCTTT.

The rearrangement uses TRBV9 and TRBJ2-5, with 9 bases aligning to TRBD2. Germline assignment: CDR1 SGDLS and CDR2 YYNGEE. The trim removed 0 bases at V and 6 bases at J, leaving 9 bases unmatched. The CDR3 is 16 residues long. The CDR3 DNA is TGTGCCAGCAGCGTAGCCACGGGACTAGCTGGGCAGACCCAGTACTTC. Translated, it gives CASSVATGLAGQTQYF.

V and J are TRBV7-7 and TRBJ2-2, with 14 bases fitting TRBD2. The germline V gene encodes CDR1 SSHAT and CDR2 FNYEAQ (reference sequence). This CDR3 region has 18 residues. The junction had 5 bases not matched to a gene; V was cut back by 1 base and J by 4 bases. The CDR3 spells CASSLGVGLAGATGELFF. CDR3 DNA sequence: TGTGCCAGCAGCTTAGGGGTGGGACTAGCGGGAGCCACCGGGGAGCTGTTTTTT.

CDR3 sequence: CASSLEVTQETQYF. In DNA, the CDR3 is TGTGCCAGCAGCTTAGAGGTCACACAAGAGACCCAGTACTTC. This chain uses TRBV7-4 with TRBJ2-5, with unresolved D. Germline V gene sequence: CDR1 SGHVT, CDR2 SQSDAQ. The CDR3 spans 14 residues. Between the trimmed V and J ends, which lost 1 base and 2 bases, there was a span of 8 bases.

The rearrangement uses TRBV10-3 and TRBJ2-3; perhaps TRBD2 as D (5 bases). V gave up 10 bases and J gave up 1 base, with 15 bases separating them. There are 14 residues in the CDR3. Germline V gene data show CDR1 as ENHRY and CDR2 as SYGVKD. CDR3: CANKEGEGTDTQYF. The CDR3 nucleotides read TGTGCCAACAAAGAGGGAGAGGGCACAGATACGCAGTATTTT.

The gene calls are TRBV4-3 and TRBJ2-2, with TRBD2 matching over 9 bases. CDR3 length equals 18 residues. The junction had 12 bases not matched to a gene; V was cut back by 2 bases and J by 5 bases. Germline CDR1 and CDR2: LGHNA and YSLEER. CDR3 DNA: TGCGCCAGCAGCCAACCCCCGGATGCGGGGGGGACAACCGGGGAGCTGTTTTTT. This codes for CASSQPPDAGGTTGELFF.

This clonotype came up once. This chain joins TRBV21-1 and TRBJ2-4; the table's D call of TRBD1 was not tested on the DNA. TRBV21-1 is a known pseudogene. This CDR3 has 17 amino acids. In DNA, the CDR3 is TGTGCCAGCAGCCTACAACGGACAGGGGGCCCCAAAAACATTCAGTACTTC. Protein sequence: CASSLQRTGGPKNIQYF.

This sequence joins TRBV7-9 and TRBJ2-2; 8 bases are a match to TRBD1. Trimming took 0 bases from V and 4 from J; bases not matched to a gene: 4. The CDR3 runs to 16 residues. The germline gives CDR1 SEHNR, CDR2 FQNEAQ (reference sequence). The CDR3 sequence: CASSLAPGQVTGELFF. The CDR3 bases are TGTGCCAGCAGCTTAGCCCCGGGACAGGTCACCGGGGAGCTGTTTTTT.

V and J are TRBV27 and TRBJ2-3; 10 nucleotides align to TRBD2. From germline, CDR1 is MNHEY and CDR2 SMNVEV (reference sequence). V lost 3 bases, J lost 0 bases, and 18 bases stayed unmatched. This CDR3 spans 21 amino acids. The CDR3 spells CASSFLAGVLPERLSTDTQYF. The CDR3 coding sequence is TGTGCCAGCAGTTTCCTAGCGGGAGTTCTTCCCGAACGACTTAGCACAGATACGCAGTATTTT.

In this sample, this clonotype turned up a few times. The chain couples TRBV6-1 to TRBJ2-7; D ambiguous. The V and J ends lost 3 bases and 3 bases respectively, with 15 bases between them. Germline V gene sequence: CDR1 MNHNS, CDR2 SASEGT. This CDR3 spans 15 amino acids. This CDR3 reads CASSESPNSLYEQYF. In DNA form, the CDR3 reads TGTGCCAGCAGTGAGTCACCGAACTCGCTCTACGAGCAGTACTTC.

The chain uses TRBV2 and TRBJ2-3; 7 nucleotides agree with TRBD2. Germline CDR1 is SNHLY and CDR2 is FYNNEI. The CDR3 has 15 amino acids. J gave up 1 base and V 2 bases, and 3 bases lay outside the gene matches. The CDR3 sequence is CASSEWGGGTDTQYF. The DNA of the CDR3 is TGTGCCAGCAGTGAATGGGGGGGTGGCACAGATACGCAGTATTTT.

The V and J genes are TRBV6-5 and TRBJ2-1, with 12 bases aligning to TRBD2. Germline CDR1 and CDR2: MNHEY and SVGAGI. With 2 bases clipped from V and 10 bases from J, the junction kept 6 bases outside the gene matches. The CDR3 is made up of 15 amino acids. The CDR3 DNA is TGTGCCAGCAGTTACGAGACTAGCGGGAGAAGGGAGCAGTTCTTC. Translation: CASSYETSGRREQFF.

This CDR3 reads CASSGGSLYGYTF. The CDR3 region has the DNA TGTGCCAGCAGCGGAGGGAGTCTCTATGGCTACACCTTC. The rearrangement uses TRBV7-9 and TRBJ1-2; D unresolved. The CDR3 consists of 13 residues. Per germline, CDR1 SEHNR and CDR2 FQNEAQ (reference sequence). Trimming pared 5 bases from V and 4 bases from J, leaving 11 bases between. Drawing the rest from reference TRBV7-9 and TRBJ1-2, the complete variable domain is DTGVSQNPRHKITKRGQNVTFRCDPISEHNRLYWYRQTLGQGPEFLTYFQNEAQLEKSRLLSDRFSAERPKGSFSTLEIQRTEQGDSAMYLCASSGGSLYGYTFGSGTRLTVV.

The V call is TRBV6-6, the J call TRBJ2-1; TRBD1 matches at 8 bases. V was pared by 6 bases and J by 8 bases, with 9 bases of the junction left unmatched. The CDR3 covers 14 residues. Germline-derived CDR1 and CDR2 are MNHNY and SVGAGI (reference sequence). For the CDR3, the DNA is TGTGCCAGCAGGTCAGGGGGCGCCGATCATGAGCAGTTCTTC. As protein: CASRSGGADHEQFF.

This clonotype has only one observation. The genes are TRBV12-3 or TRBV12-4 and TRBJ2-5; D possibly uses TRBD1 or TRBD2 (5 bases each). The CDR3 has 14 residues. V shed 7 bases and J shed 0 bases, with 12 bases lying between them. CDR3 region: CASTRGEYQETQYF. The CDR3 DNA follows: TGTGCCAGCACCCGGGGCGAGTACCAAGAGACCCAGTACTTC.

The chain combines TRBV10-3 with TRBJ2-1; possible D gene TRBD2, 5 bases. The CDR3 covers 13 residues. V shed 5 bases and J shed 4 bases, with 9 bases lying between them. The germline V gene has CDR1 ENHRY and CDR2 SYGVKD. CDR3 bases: TGTGCCATCAGTAGCGGAGCTTACAATGAGCAGTTCTTC. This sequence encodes CAISSGAYNEQFF.

The CDR3 protein is CASSMGTSGVYEQFF. CDR3 in DNA: TGTGCCAGTAGTATGGGGACTAGCGGGGTCTATGAGCAGTTCTTC. The J gene is TRBJ2-1, the V gene TRBV19; TRBD2 matches 13 bases. Germline CDR1 LNHDA, CDR2 SQIVND (reference sequence). This CDR3 comprises 15 residues. The V segment lost 3 bases and the J segment 8 bases; nucleotides outside the gene matches: 4.

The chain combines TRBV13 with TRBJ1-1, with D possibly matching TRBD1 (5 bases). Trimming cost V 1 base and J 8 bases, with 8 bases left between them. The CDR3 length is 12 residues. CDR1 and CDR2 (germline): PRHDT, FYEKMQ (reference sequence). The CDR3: CASSLVGGEAFF. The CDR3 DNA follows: TGTGCCAGCAGCTTAGTCGGGGGAGAAGCTTTCTTT.

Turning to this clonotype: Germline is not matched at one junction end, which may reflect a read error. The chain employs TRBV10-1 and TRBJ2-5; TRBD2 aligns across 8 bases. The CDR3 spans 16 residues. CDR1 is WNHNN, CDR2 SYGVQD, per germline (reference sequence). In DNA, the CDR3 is TGCGCCAGCAGTGAAAGCGGGAGCGAACACCAGGAGACCCAGTACTTC. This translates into CASSESGSEHQETQYF.

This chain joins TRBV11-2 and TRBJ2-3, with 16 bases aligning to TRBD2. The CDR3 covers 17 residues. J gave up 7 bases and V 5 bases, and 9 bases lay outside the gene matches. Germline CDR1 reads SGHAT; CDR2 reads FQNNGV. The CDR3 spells CASSRWGLAGGPHTQYF. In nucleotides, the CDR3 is TGTGCCAGCAGCCGCTGGGGACTAGCGGGAGGGCCGCATACGCAGTATTTT.

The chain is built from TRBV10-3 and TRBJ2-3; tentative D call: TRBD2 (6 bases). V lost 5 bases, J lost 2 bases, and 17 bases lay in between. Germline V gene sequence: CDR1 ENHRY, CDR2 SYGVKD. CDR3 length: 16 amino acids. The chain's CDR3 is CAISSRVAGPTDTQYF. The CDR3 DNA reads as TGTGCCATCAGTTCTCGGGTCGCGGGACCCACAGATACGCAGTATTTT.